This TCR beta chain appears in the sequencing data of a study of PD-L1 blockade in urothelial cancer. Study-wide background: A median of approximately 150,000 T cells was found in the blood samples.

This sample's time point: pretreatment peripheral blood. This clone was observed once. Its matching antigen is unknown. Notes on the study in general: Below-median blood TCR clonality before treatment forecast better survival. Tumor-associated TCR clones expanded more in blood at 3 weeks in patients with durable benefit.

The CDR3 consists of 16 residues. Germline CDR1 is SGHTA and CDR2 is FQGTGA. The junction had 9 bases not matched to a gene; V was cut back by 1 base and J by 7 bases. TCRdb's copy holds only in-frame clones and misses some; the assay was immunoSEQ multiplex PCR. The sample lists roughly 95,000 clones, over 75% occurring once. The specimen comprised PBMCs, sampled around atezolizumab (anti-PD-L1) treatment. This clonotype was sampled from a man in his sixties with urothelial cancer. V is TRBV7-3 and J is TRBJ2-1; TRBD2 agrees at 8 bases. The CDR3 coding sequence is TGTGCCAGCAGCTTAATGACGGGAGGGCCGGAGAATGAGCAGTTCTTC. Translation: CASSLMTGGPENEQFF.